Sequencing of this T cell receptor (beta chain) was carried out in a study of T cell clonotyping in hematopoietic cell transplantation. Germline V CDR1 and CDR2: LGHNA, YSLEER. The V end was cut by 0 bases, the J end by 4 bases, with 12 bases between. This CDR3 has 15 amino acids. Described time point: recipient sample about 28 days before transplant, after cytoreduction. Here immunoSEQ multiplex PCR was the method, and the copy in TCRdb shows in-frame clones only, minus some. The data show 16,000 or so clones, 93% seen once. The source material was peripheral blood mononuclear cells, sampled before stem cell transplant. The gene calls are TRBV4-3 and TRBJ1-2; D is perhaps TRBD1 (6 bases). The TCR comes from a man between 18 and 35 years old with biphenotypic leukemia. Some clones in this sample may be carry-over from other donors' samples. The CDR3 sequence is CASSQDRGSGYGYTF. CDR3 DNA sequence: TGCGCCAGCAGCCAAGATAGGGGGAGCGGCTATGGCTACACCTTC.